This T cell receptor beta chain originates from a study of CD8 T cells in Susac syndrome. At the level of the study: Patients with Susac syndrome were therapy-naive, treated with corticosteroids, or treated with intravenous immunoglobulin alone when blood was collected.

Peripheral blood CD8+ and CD4+ T cells were profiled by TCR beta sequencing. Definite or probable Susac syndrome was diagnosed using recently defined diagnostic criteria. As concerns this clonotype: Its matching antigen is unknown.

Whole-study results and caveats: CD4+ repertoires of Susac syndrome patients lacked detectable clonal expansion.

Reverse transcription of 0.5 to 1 ug RNA was carried out with random hexamers. Using its own MiXCR run on the immunoSEQ multiplex PCR reads, TCRdb lists one record per CDR3 protein. The sample has some 160,000 distinct CDR3 sequences, around 95% seen once. The CDR3 length is 13 residues. The V and J ends lost 3 bases and 2 bases respectively, with 5 bases between them. Looked up from germline, CDR1 is KGHDR and CDR2 is SFDVKD. The origin of this receptor is a human donor with Susac syndrome. Sequenced input: CD4+ T cells from PBMCs. This chain links TRBV24-1 with TRBJ2-3, with D unresolved. The CDR3: CATSDPTTDTQYF. For the CDR3, the DNA is TGTGCCACCAGTGATCCGACCACAGATACGCAGTATTTT.